This is a list of T cell receptor beta chains from one sample in a study of CD4 T cells in relation to SARS-CoV-2 and coronaviruses. Here immunoSEQ multiplex PCR was the method, and the copy in TCRdb shows in-frame clones only, minus some. The data show tens of thousands of clones, over 65% seen once. No antigen has been assigned to these receptors. Sequencing was performed on CD4+ T cells from PBMCs, cultured in vitro. The receptor set was obtained from a human donor in good health. The CDR3 runs from the conserved cysteine through the conserved F or W. Fields, in order: J gene, V gene, clone size, D gene, CDR3 protein, CDR3 DNA. The D gene is left open where the match is weak. A row's size may be missing; if present it is once, few, many or a size class.

TRBJ1-1	TRBV28	.	.	CASSLGPSNTEAFF	TGTGCCAGCAGTTTAGGGCCGTCGAACACTGAAGCTTTCTTT
TRBJ2-5	TRBV5-1	.	TRBD2	CASSLIPAGGLGETQYF	TGCGCCAGCAGCTTAATTCCAGCGGGGGGCTTGGGAGAGACCCAGTACTTC
TRBJ2-1	TRBV18	.	TRBD2	CASSQLAGVLYEQFF	TGTGCCAGCTCACAACTAGCGGGAGTTCTGTATGAGCAGTTCTTC
TRBJ1-1	TRBV7-9	.	.	CASSLGPLNLEAFF	TGTGCCAGCAGCTTAGGACCCCTAAACCTTGAAGCTTTCTTT
TRBJ1-3	TRBV27	.	TRBD1	CASSGRTRGSSGNTIYF	TGTGCCAGCAGTGGGAGGACCAGGGGGAGCTCTGGAAACACCATATATTTT
TRBJ2-1	TRBV27	.	.	CASSLSIQRTVSYNEQFF	TGTGCCAGCAGTTTAAGTATACAGAGGACAGTCTCCTACAATGAGCAGTTCTTC
TRBJ1-2	TRBV4-2	.	.	CASSRSGTNYGYTF	TGTGCCAGCAGCCGATCCGGGACTAATTATGGCTACACCTTC
TRBJ2-5	TRBV6-5	few	.	CASTPGKVGTQYF	TGTGCCAGCACCCCAGGAAAGGTTGGGACCCAGTACTTC
TRBJ2-3	TRBV28	.	.	CASSLLSGTYTDTQYF	TGTGCCAGCAGTCTACTATCCGGGACTTACACAGATACGCAGTATTTT
TRBJ1-4	TRBV3-1/TRBV3-2	.	.	CASSHPQPGSKLFF	TGTGCCAGCAGCCATCCCCAACCGGGGTCAAAACTGTTTTTT
TRBJ2-4	TRBV9	.	.	CASSVDGRNIQYF	TGTGCCAGCAGCGTAGATGGGAGGAACATTCAGTACTTC
TRBJ1-2	TRBV9	.	.	CASTLTGHRLGYGYTF	TGTGCCAGCACCCTCACGGGGCATAGATTAGGCTATGGCTACACCTTC
TRBJ1-2	TRBV28	medium-sized	.	CAIPGGGPGYGYTF	TGTGCCATACCGGGCGGGGGGCCGGGCTATGGCTACACCTTC
TRBJ2-5	TRBV5-1	few	.	CASSFQETQYF	TGCGCCAGCAGCTTCCAAGAGACCCAGTACTTC
TRBJ2-1	TRBV18	.	TRBD1	CASSPRRQGNNEQFF	TGTGCCAGCTCACCCCGACGACAGGGAAACAATGAGCAGTTCTTC
TRBJ2-5	TRBV2	.	.	CASSERDQYF	TGTGCCAGCAGTGAACGAGACCAGTACTTC
TRBJ2-1	TRBV21-1	.	.	CASSKRRELFFSYNEQFF	TGTGCCAGCAGCAAAAGGAGGGAGCTGTTTTTCTCCTACAATGAGCAGTTCTTC
TRBJ2-7	TRBV7-2	.	.	CASSLGLLGRSYEQYF	TGTGCCAGCAGCTTAGGGTTATTGGGGCGCTCCTACGAGCAGTACTTC
TRBJ1-2	TRBV7-9	few	.	CASSLTWSGYTF	TGTGCCAGCAGCTTAACATGGTCTGGCTACACCTTC
TRBJ1-2	TRBV7-9	.	TRBD1	CASSLATLRDRGYYGYTF	TGTGCCAGCAGCTTAGCGACGCTCCGGGACAGGGGTTACTATGGCTACACCTTC
TRBJ2-2	TRBV19	.	.	CASSQNPQGTGELFF	TGTGCCAGTAGTCAAAACCCTCAGGGGACCGGGGAGCTGTTTTTT
TRBJ2-7	TRBV4-1	.	.	CASSLSGVDISYEQYF	TGCGCCAGCAGCCTCTCTGGGGTGGACATCTCCTACGAGCAGTACTTC